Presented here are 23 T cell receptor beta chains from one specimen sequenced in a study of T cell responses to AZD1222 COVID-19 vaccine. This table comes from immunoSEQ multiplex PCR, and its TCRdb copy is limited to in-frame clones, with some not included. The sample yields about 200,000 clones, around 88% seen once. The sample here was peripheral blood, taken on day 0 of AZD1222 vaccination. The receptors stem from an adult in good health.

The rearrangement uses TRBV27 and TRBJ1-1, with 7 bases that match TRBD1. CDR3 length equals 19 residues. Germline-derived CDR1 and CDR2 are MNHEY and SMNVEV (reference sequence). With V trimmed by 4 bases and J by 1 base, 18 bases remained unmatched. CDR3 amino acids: CASSSPRRQGSPGNTEAFF. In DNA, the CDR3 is TGTGCCAGCAGTTCGCCCCGCAGACAGGGCAGTCCCGGGAACACTGAAGCTTTCTTT.

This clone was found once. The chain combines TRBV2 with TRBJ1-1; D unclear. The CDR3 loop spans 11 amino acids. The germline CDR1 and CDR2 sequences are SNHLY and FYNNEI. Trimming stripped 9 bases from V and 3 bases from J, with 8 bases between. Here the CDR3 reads CARAPDTEAFF. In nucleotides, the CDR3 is TGTGCCAGAGCACCGGACACTGAAGCTTTCTTT.

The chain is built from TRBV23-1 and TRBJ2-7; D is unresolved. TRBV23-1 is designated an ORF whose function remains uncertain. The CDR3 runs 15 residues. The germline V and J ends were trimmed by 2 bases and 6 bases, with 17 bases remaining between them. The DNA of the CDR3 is TGCGCCAGCAGTCAAGGTCCTTCCTTGCCTCTCGAGCAGTACTTC. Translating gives CASSQGPSLPLEQYF.

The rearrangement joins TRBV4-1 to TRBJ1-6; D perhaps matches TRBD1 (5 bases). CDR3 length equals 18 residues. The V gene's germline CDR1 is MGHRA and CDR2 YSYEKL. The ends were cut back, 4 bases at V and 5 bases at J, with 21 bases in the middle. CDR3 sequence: CASSRTTAGSADNSPLHF. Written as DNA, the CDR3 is TGCGCCAGCAGCCGAACGACAGCCGGATCCGCCGATAATTCACCCCTCCACTTT.

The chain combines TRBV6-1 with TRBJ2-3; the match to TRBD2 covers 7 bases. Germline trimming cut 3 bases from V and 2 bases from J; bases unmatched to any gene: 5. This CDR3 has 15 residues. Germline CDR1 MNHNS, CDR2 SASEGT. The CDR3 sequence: CASSEDGTITDTQYF. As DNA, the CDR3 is TGTGCCAGCAGTGAGGACGGGACTATCACAGATACGCAGTATTTT.

CDR3 loop: CASRGMVGSYEQYF. CDR3 in DNA: TGCGCCAGCCGGGGGATGGTTGGGTCCTACGAGCAGTACTTC. The chain couples TRBV10-1 to TRBJ2-7; TRBD2 might be the D (6 bases). The ends were cut back, 8 bases at V and 1 base at J, with 15 bases in the middle. The CDR3 is made up of 14 amino acids. Germline V gives CDR1 WNHNN, CDR2 SYGVQD (reference sequence).

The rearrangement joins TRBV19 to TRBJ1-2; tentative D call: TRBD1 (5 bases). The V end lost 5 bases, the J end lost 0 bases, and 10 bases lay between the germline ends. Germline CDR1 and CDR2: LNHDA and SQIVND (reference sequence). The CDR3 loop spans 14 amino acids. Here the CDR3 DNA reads TGTGCCAGTAGTTTTGGGACGGCTAACTATGGCTACACCTTC. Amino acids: CASSFGTANYGYTF. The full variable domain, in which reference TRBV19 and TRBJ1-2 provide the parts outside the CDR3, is DGGITQSPKYLFRKEGQNVTLSCEQNLNHDAMYWYRQDPGQGLRLIYYSQIVNDFQKGDIAEGYSVSREKKESFPLTVTSAQKNPTAFYLCASSFGTANYGYTFGSGTRLTVV.

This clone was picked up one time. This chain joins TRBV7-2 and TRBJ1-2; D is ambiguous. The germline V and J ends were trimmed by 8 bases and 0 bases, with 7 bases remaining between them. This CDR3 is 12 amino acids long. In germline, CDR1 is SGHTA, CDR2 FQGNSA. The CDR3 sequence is CASRGANYGYTF. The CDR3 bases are TGTGCCAGCCGCGGGGCTAACTATGGCTACACCTTC.

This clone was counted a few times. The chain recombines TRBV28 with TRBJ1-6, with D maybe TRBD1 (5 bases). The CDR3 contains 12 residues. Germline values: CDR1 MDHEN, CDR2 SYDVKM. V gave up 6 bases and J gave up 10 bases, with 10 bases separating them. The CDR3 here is CASRTGASPLHF. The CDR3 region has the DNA TGTGCCAGCAGGACCGGGGCCTCACCCCTCCACTTT.

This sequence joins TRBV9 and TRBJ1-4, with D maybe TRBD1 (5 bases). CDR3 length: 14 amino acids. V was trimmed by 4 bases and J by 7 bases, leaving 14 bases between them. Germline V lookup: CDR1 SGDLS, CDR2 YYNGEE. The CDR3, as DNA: TGTGCCAGCAGCCCGGGCAGGGAAGGTGAAAAACTGTTTTTT. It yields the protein CASSPGREGEKLFF.

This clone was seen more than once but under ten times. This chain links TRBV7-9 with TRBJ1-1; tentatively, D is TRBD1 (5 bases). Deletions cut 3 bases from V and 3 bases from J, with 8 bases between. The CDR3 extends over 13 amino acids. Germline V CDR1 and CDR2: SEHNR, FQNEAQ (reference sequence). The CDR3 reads CASSFGGDTEAFF. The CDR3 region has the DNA TGTGCCAGCAGCTTCGGGGGTGACACTGAAGCTTTCTTT.

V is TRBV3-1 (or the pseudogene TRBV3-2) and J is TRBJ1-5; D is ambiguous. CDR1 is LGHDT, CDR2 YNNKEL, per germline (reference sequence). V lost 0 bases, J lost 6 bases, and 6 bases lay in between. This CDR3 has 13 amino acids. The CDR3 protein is CASSQDRIQPQHF. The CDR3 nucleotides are TGTGCCAGCAGCCAAGACAGGATTCAGCCCCAGCATTTT.

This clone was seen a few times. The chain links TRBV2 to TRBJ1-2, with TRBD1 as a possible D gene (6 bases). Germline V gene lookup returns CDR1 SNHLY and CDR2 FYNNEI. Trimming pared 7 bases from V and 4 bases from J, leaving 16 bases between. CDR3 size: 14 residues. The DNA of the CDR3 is TGTGCCAGCACCACCTCGGGACACACCTATGGCTACACCTTC. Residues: CASTTSGHTYGYTF.

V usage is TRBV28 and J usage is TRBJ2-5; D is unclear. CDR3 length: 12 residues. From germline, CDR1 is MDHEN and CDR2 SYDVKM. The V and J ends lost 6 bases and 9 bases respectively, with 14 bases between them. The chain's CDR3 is CASRNPSEAQYF. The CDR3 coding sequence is TGTGCCAGCAGAAACCCGTCGGAAGCCCAGTACTTC.

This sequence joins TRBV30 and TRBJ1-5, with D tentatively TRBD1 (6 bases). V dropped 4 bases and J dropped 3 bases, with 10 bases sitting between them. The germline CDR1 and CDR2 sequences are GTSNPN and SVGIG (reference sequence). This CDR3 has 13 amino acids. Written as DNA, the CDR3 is TGTGCCTGGACAACAGGGCCCAATCAGCCCCAGCATTTT. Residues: CAWTTGPNQPQHF.

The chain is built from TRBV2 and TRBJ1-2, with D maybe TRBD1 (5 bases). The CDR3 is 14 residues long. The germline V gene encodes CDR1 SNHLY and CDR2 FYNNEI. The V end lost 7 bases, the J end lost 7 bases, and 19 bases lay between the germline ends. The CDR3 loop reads CASKETWDFGGYTF. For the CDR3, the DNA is TGTGCCAGCAAGGAGACTTGGGACTTCGGTGGCTACACCTTC.

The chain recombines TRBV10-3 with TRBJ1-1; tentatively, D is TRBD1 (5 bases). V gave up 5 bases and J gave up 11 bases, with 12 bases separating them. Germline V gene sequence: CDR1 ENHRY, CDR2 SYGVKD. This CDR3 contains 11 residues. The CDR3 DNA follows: TGTGCCATCAGTCCCGGGGACTTGGCTTTCTTT. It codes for CAISPGDLAFF.

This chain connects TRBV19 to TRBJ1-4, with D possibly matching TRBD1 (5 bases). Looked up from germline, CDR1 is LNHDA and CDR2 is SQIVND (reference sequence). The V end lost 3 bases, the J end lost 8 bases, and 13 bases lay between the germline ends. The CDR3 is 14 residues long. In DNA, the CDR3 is TGTGCCAGTAGTATGGGACGACAGACAGAAAAACTGTTTTTT. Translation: CASSMGRQTEKLFF.

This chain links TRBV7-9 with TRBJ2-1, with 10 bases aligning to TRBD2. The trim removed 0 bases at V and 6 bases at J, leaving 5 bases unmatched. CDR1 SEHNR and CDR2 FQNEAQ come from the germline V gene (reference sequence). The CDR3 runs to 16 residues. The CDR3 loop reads CASSLAGTSATNEQFF. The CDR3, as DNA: TGTGCCAGCAGCTTAGCAGGGACTAGCGCTACCAATGAGCAGTTCTTC.

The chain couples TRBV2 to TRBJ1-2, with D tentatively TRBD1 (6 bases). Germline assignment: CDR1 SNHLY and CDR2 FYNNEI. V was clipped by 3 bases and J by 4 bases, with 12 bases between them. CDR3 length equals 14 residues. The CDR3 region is CASSDGTLRYGYTF. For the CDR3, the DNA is TGTGCCAGCAGTGATGGGACATTGCGCTATGGCTACACCTTC. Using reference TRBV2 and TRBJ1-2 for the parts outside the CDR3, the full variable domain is EPEVTQTPSHQVTQMGQEVILRCVPISNHLYFYWYRQILGQKVEFLVSFYNNEISEKSEIFDDQFSVERPDGSNFTLKIRSTKLEDSAMYFCASSDGTLRYGYTFGSGTRLTVV.

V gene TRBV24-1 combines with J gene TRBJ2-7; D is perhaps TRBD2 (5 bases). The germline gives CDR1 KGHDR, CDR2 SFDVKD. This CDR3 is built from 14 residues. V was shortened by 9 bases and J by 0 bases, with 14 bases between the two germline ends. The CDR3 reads CATGEGCISYEQYF. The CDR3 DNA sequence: TGTGCCACCGGCGAGGGTTGTATCTCCTACGAGCAGTACTTC.

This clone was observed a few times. The CDR3 is CASSLRGPKVSEQYF. CDR3 nucleotides: TGTGCCAGTAGCCTCAGGGGTCCAAAGGTCTCCGAGCAGTACTTC. This rearrangement joins TRBV19 to TRBJ2-7; a possible D gene is TRBD1 (6 bases). V was shortened by 6 bases and J by 6 bases, with 21 bases between the two germline ends. The V gene's germline CDR1 is LNHDA and CDR2 SQIVND (reference sequence). This CDR3 is built from 15 residues.

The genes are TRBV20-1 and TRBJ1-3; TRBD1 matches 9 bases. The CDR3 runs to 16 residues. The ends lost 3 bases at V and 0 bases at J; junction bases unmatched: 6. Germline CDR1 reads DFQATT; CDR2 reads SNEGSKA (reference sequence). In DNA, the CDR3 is TGCAGTGCTAGTTGGGGACAGGGCGCCTCTGGAAACACCATATATTTT. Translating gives CSASWGQGASGNTIYF.